This TCR beta chain was sequenced for a study of Graves' ophthalmopathy and Graves' hyperthyroidism. This clonotype came up a few times. One end of the junction is discordant with germline, which a read error may explain. The PBMCs used were ones drawn from 10 ml of fresh peripheral blood. Transcripts of RNA were the source for amplifying TCR beta CDR3 regions. A first-round RT-PCR used HTBI primers, followed by a second-round multiplex PCR. A single record per CDR3 protein comes from TCRdb applying MiXCR to the multiplex PCR reads. The sample includes 500,000 to 700,000 distinct CDR3 sequences, roughly 20% of them seen just once. The sequence came from a woman under 30 with stable Graves' hyperthyroidism. Some clones in this sample may be carry-over from other donors' samples. What was sequenced was peripheral blood.

CDR3 sequence reads: CASSLDPGETRYF. The DNA for the CDR3 is TGTGCCAGCAGCTTAGATCCGGGGGAGACCCGGTACTTC. The chain combines TRBV11-3 with TRBJ2-5; the D gene is possibly TRBD2 (6 bases). CDR3 length: 13 residues. The germline V gene has CDR1 SGHNT and CDR2 YENEEA.